Below, 23 T cell receptor beta chains from the same sample are listed, as sequenced in a study of blood T cell repertoires in COVID-19. Clones were sequenced by immunoSEQ multiplex PCR, and TCRdb holds only the in-frame ones, with some missing. The sample lists 75,000 to 100,000 clones, 80% to 90% seen once, with roughly a sixth in the top ten. Sequencing was performed on peripheral blood. The receptor set was obtained from a woman older than 75 with acute or convalescent COVID-19.

This chain connects TRBV5-1 to TRBJ2-7; 9 nucleotides line up with TRBD2. This CDR3 region has 15 residues. J was trimmed by 2 bases and V by 1 base; bases with no gene match: 4. Per the germline V gene, CDR1 is SGHRS and CDR2 is YFSETQ. The CDR3 DNA sequence: TGCGCCAGCAGCTTGACGGCGGGGGGGCCCTACGAGCAGTACTTC. It translates to CASSLTAGGPYEQYF.

V and J are TRBV7-3 and TRBJ2-7, with TRBD1 matching over 7 bases. V shed 5 bases, J shed 6 bases, and the junction held 4 bases outside the gene matches. The CDR3 is 12 residues long. CDR1 is SGHTA and CDR2 is FQGTGA in the germline V gene. The DNA of the CDR3 is TGTGCCAGCAGCCCAGGGACAGTCGAGCAGTACTTC. This encodes CASSPGTVEQYF. The full variable domain, its missing parts supplied by reference TRBV7-3 and TRBJ2-7, is GAGVSQTPSNKVTEKGKYVELRCDPISGHTALYWYRQSLGQGPEFLIYFQGTGAADDSGLPNDRFFAVRPEGSVSTLKIQRTERGDSAVYLCASSPGTVEQYFGPGTRLTVT.

The chain carries TRBV6-5 and TRBJ1-5, with a weak D call TRBD1 (5 bases). V lost 8 bases, J lost 4 bases, and 15 bases lay in between. CDR1 and CDR2 from the germline V gene are MNHEY and SVGAGI. The CDR3 runs 14 residues. The CDR3 DNA reads as TGTGCCAGCTTGGGTCGTGGGGGGAATCAGCCCCAGCATTTT. Translated: CASLGRGGNQPQHF.

The chain carries TRBV6-5 and TRBJ2-2; 9 bases line up with TRBD1. V dropped 6 bases and J dropped 1; count of bases not matched to a gene: 3. Germline loops: CDR1 MNHEY, CDR2 SVGAGI. This CDR3 region has 15 residues. Here the CDR3 DNA reads TGTGCCAGCAGGAGACAGGGGGTGAACACCGGGGAGCTGTTTTTT. It translates to CASRRQGVNTGELFF.

This sequence joins TRBV11-2 and TRBJ2-7; TRBD1 matches at 7 bases. The J segment lost 6 bases and the V segment lost 2 bases, leaving 13 bases of the junction unmatched. The CDR3 is 16 amino acids. Germline V gene lookup returns CDR1 SGHAT and CDR2 FQNNGV. CDR3 loop: CASSLKPGGSVSEQYF. The CDR3 DNA reads TGTGCCAGCAGCTTAAAACCAGGGGGATCGGTGAGCGAGCAGTACTTC.

J is TRBJ2-7 and V is TRBV19; TRBD2 is a possible D gene (7 bases). The germline V gene has CDR1 LNHDA and CDR2 SQIVND (reference sequence). This CDR3 has 15 residues. V shed 5 bases and J shed 2 bases, with 16 bases lying between them. This CDR3 is CASSPEGGFAYEQYF. The CDR3 bases are TGTGCCAGTAGTCCGGAGGGGGGGTTCGCCTACGAGCAGTACTTC.

This chain uses TRBV20-1 with TRBJ2-7; D not resolved. Germline CDR1 and CDR2: DFQATT and SNEGSKA (reference sequence). This CDR3 has 11 amino acids. V lost 2 bases to trimming and J lost 4 bases, with 6 bases between them. Here the CDR3 DNA reads TGCAGTGCTAGATCCGGTTACGAGCAGTACTTC. Amino acid sequence: CSARSGYEQYF.

The chain recombines TRBV5-1 with TRBJ2-2; a possible D gene is TRBD1 (6 bases). CDR3 size: 14 residues. Germline V lookup: CDR1 SGHRS, CDR2 YFSETQ. With 4 bases removed from V and 3 bases from J, the gap between germline ends came to 10 bases. CDR3 nucleotides: TGCGCCAGCAGCCTGGACAGTTACACCGGGGAGCTGTTTTTT. Its translation is CASSLDSYTGELFF.

This clone has only a few counts. J is TRBJ2-7 and V is TRBV18, with D unresolved. This CDR3 spans 14 amino acids. The ends were cut back, 1 base at V and 5 bases at J, with 12 bases in the middle. Germline V gene lookup returns CDR1 KGHSH and CDR2 LQKENI. The CDR3, as DNA: TGTGCCAGCTCACCACGCGCCAGGCCGAACGAGCAGTACTTC. Translating it yields CASSPRARPNEQYF.

The chain recombines TRBV9 with TRBJ2-7; D possibly corresponds to TRBD1 (5 bases). The V end was cut by 1 base, the J end by 3 bases, with 14 bases between. The CDR3 spans 15 residues. Per the germline V gene, CDR1 is SGDLS and CDR2 is YYNGEE. CDR3 sequence reads: CASSVRVGRNYEQYF. CDR3 DNA sequence: TGTGCCAGCAGCGTAAGGGTGGGGCGCAACTACGAGCAGTACTTC.

This sequence joins TRBV2 and TRBJ1-5; tentative D call: TRBD1 (5 bases). CDR3 size: 15 residues. Germline values: CDR1 SNHLY, CDR2 FYNNEI. V was trimmed by 1 base and J by 9 bases, leaving 16 bases between them. This CDR3 reads CASSEVGQGMGPQHF. DNA of the CDR3: TGTGCCAGCAGTGAAGTAGGGCAGGGAATGGGGCCCCAGCATTTT. Filled out from reference TRBV2 and TRBJ1-5, the complete variable domain reads EPEVTQTPSHQVTQMGQEVILRCVPISNHLYFYWYRQILGQKVEFLVSFYNNEISEKSEIFDDQFSVERPDGSNFTLKIRSTKLEDSAMYFCASSEVGQGMGPQHFGDGTRLSIL.

The V gene is TRBV2, the J gene TRBJ1-1; no firm D call. Looked up from germline, CDR1 is SNHLY and CDR2 is FYNNEI. The CDR3 sequence is 14 residues long. Trimming took off 7 bases at V and 4 bases at J, with 16 bases between the two ends. Written as DNA, the CDR3 is TGTGCCAGCAATACGGAGGAGGGTACCACTGAAGCTTTCTTT. It specifies CASNTEEGTTEAFF.

The rearrangement uses TRBV7-3 and TRBJ2-3, with 9 bases fitting TRBD1. CDR3 length: 16 amino acids. Germline V gene lookup returns CDR1 SGHTA and CDR2 FQGTGA. Losses at the gene ends were 6 bases for V and 5 bases for J; bases not matched to a gene: 12. The CDR3: CASSPMPPGQGDTQYF. CDR3 nucleotide sequence: TGTGCCAGCAGTCCAATGCCTCCGGGACAGGGAGATACGCAGTATTTT.

About this clone: Germline and junction disagree at one end, which may indicate a read error. The CDR3 protein is CATKYPKPPTGGNYNKQFF. As DNA, the CDR3 is TGTGCCACCAAATATCCAAAACCTCCAACGGGGGGGAACTACAATAAGCAGTTCTTC. The chain employs TRBV2 and TRBJ2-1; 8 positions match TRBD2. The CDR3 covers 19 residues. The V gene's germline CDR1 is SNHLY and CDR2 FYNNEI.

The chain employs TRBV7-3 and TRBJ1-1; tentatively, D is TRBD1 (5 bases). This CDR3 has 13 amino acids. The V gene lost 3 bases and the J gene lost 1 base, with 6 bases spanning the gap. Looked up from germline, CDR1 is SGHTA and CDR2 is FQGTGA. The CDR3 DNA reads TGTGCCAGCAGCTTTACAGGGAACACTGAAGCTTTCTTT. Protein: CASSFTGNTEAFF. Looking up the rest from reference TRBV7-3 and TRBJ1-1 gives the full variable domain: GAGVSQTPSNKVTEKGKYVELRCDPISGHTALYWYRQSLGQGPEFLIYFQGTGAADDSGLPNDRFFAVRPEGSVSTLKIQRTERGDSAVYLCASSFTGNTEAFFGQGTRLTVV.

The chain joins TRBV5-1 to TRBJ1-2, with TRBD1 identical over 7 bases. The CDR3 is 15 residues long. Germline trimming cut 1 base from V and 2 bases from J; bases unmatched to any gene: 5. CDR1 SGHRS and CDR2 YFSETQ come from the germline V gene. The CDR3 sequence: CASSLYGTENYGYTF. CDR3 sequence (DNA): TGCGCCAGCAGCTTGTATGGGACAGAGAACTATGGCTACACCTTC.

The chain couples TRBV3-1 (or the pseudogene TRBV3-2) to TRBJ1-2, with a tentative D call TRBD1 (5 bases). V lost 1 base, J lost 5 bases, and 14 bases lay in between. Germline-derived CDR1 and CDR2 are LGHDT and YNNKEL (reference sequence). The CDR3 consists of 15 residues. The CDR3 loop reads CASSQGVRGWYGYTF. Written as DNA, the CDR3 is TGTGCCAGCAGCCAAGGGGTCCGGGGGTGGTATGGCTACACCTTC.

The V gene is TRBV4-1, the J gene TRBJ2-1, with 14 bases that match TRBD2. The CDR3 runs to 19 residues. CDR1 is MGHRA, CDR2 YSYEKL, per germline. V dropped 3 bases and J dropped 2; count of bases not matched to a gene: 9. CDR3 nucleotides: TGCGCCAGCAGCCACCCCGGGGGACTAGCGGGGGCTACCTACAATGAGCAGTTCTTC. Translated, it gives CASSHPGGLAGATYNEQFF.

The chain links TRBV5-6 to TRBJ1-2, with D perhaps TRBD1 (6 bases). The CDR3 consists of 14 residues. Germline assignment: CDR1 SGHDT and CDR2 YYEEEE. V was clipped by 4 bases and J by 8 bases, with 18 bases between them. Here the CDR3 reads CASSPGRGQEGYTF. DNA for the CDR3: TGTGCCAGCAGCCCGGGCAGGGGTCAAGAGGGCTACACCTTC.

CDR3 DNA sequence: TGCAGCGTTGCCCCTTGGACAGGGGTTCAGTTTTTT. Translated: CSVAPWTGVQFF. The rearrangement joins TRBV29-1 to TRBJ1-4, with 9 bases matching TRBD1. The CDR3 spans 12 residues. Germline CDR1 SQVTM, CDR2 ANQGSEA. V shed 4 bases and J 16 bases; nucleotides not matched to a gene: 10.

For this clone: A junction boundary mismatches the germline segment, possibly from a read error. The V gene is TRBV2, the J gene TRBJ1-1; TRBD1 is a possible D gene (6 bases). This CDR3 is 10 amino acids long. The germline V gene encodes CDR1 SNHLY and CDR2 FYNNEI. This chain's CDR3 is CASSEAGQIF. The DNA for the CDR3 is TGTGCCAGCAGTGAAGCGGGACAAATCTTT.

The rearrangement uses TRBV11-2 and TRBJ1-6; tentatively, D is TRBD1 (5 bases). V was shortened by 4 bases and J by 7 bases, with 8 bases between the two germline ends. CDR1 and CDR2 from the germline V gene are SGHAT and FQNNGV. There are 13 residues in the CDR3. In DNA, the CDR3 is TGTGCCAGCAGCTCGGGGGGGAATTCACCCCTCCACTTT. Amino acids: CASSSGGNSPLHF.

CDR3 in amino acids: CASRFWGLTGNTEAFF. The CDR3 region has the DNA TGTGCCAGCAGGTTTTGGGGCCTCACAGGGAACACTGAAGCTTTCTTT. J is TRBJ1-1 and V is TRBV5-6, with D possibly matching TRBD1 (5 bases). The CDR3 is made up of 16 amino acids. From germline, CDR1 is SGHDT and CDR2 YYEEEE. Trimming took 5 bases from V and 1 from J, leaving 18 bases between them. The variable domain in full, completed from reference TRBV5-6 and TRBJ1-1, reads DAGVTQSPTHLIKTRGQQVTLRCSPKSGHDTVSWYQQALGQGPQFIFQYYEEEERQRGNFPDRFSGHQFPNYSSELNVNALLLGDSALYLCASRFWGLTGNTEAFFGQGTRLTVV.